Listed here are 10 T cell receptor beta chains from one sample, sequenced in a study of T-cell memory formation after mild COVID-19. One entry per CDR3 protein, called by TCRdb with MiXCR from the 5' RACE reads. Altogether about 300,000 distinct CDR3 sequences are present, roughly 19% being singletons, with the ten largest covering under 25%. Sequencing was done on a sample of PBMCs or a T cell subset sorted from them (not recorded which). The receptors shown here come from a man between 18 and 35 years old who had mild COVID-19 (a few samples of this study predate the infection). Cell type and time point are not known.

The chain recombines TRBV28 with TRBJ1-2, with D maybe TRBD1 (6 bases). The CDR3 spans 14 residues. The germline CDR1 and CDR2 sequences are MDHEN and SYDVKM. V lost 6 bases, J lost 5 bases, and 16 bases lay in between. The CDR3 loop is CASRLTRGIYGYTF. The CDR3 bases are TGTGCCAGCAGATTGACCAGGGGAATTTATGGCTACACCTTC.

The rearrangement uses TRBV5-1 and TRBJ2-1; 7 bases agree with TRBD2. CDR3 length equals 14 residues. Trimming took 1 base from V and 6 from J; bases not matched to a gene: 4. CDR1 SGHRS and CDR2 YFSETQ come from the germline V gene. CDR3 residues: CASSLPLALNEQFF. CDR3 nucleotide sequence: TGCGCCAGCAGCTTGCCACTAGCGCTCAATGAGCAGTTCTTC.

The CDR3 DNA reads as TGCAGCGTTGGGGCCTTGACAGCCTTGAACACTGAAGCTTTCTTT. Protein: CSVGALTALNTEAFF. The chain joins TRBV29-1 to TRBJ1-1; the D gene is possibly TRBD1 (5 bases). Germline CDR1 SQVTM, CDR2 ANQGSEA. The CDR3 runs to 15 residues. Deletions cut 4 bases from V and 0 bases from J, with 15 bases between.

The genes are TRBV3-1 and TRBJ2-1; no clear D. V was cut by 0 bases and J by 3 bases, with 9 bases left in between. This CDR3 is 15 amino acids long. Germline CDR1 LGHDT, CDR2 YNNKEL (reference sequence). CDR3 sequence (DNA): TGTGCCAGCAGCCAAGATCGGCACCTCTACAATGAGCAGTTCTTC. Its translation: CASSQDRHLYNEQFF.

This chain uses TRBV11-2 with TRBJ2-1; tentatively, D is TRBD2 (5 bases). Germline CDR1 is SGHAT and CDR2 is FQNNGV. V was pared by 5 bases and J by 9 bases, with 14 bases between. This CDR3 is built from 13 residues. CDR3 bases: TGTGCCAGCAGCATCCCCAGCGGTGGTGAGCAGTTCTTC. Translating it yields CASSIPSGGEQFF.

The rearrangement joins TRBV5-1 to TRBJ2-4; a possible D gene is TRBD1 (5 bases). Looked up from germline, CDR1 is SGHRS and CDR2 is YFSETQ. CDR3 length: 14 residues. Deletions cut 0 bases from V and 8 bases from J, with 12 bases between. CDR3 sequence (DNA): TGCGCCAGCAGCTTGGAGGGGATTCATCACATTCAGTACTTC. Its protein is CASSLEGIHHIQYF.

The genes are TRBV5-5 and TRBJ2-7; TRBD1 agrees at 10 bases. The trim removed 6 bases at V and 4 bases at J, leaving 10 bases unmatched. This CDR3 has 15 residues. Germline V lookup: CDR1 SGHKS, CDR2 YYEKEE (reference sequence). The chain's CDR3 is CASTRDGTGVYEQYF. As DNA, the CDR3 is TGTGCCAGCACGCGAGACGGGACAGGGGTTTACGAGCAGTACTTC.

V usage is TRBV5-4 and J usage is TRBJ1-2; TRBD1 might be the D (5 bases). This CDR3 has 14 amino acids. Looked up from germline, CDR1 is SGHNT and CDR2 is YYREEE (reference sequence). V shed 4 bases and J shed 8 bases, with 18 bases lying between them. The CDR3 sequence: CASSPPGRSDGYTF. For the CDR3, the DNA is TGTGCCAGCAGCCCTCCGGGACGGTCTGACGGCTACACCTTC.

This clonotype was detected a few times. The chain employs TRBV5-6 and TRBJ1-6; 8 bases line up with TRBD1. CDR3 length equals 14 residues. Germline CDR1 and CDR2: SGHDT and YYEEEE. The ends lost 2 bases at V and 10 bases at J; junction bases unmatched: 5. For the CDR3, the DNA is TGTGCCAGCAGCTTCGGACAGGGAGAGTCACCCCTCCACTTT. Translation gives CASSFGQGESPLHF.

J is TRBJ2-3 and V is TRBV12-3 or TRBV12-4; D uncertain. This CDR3 contains 15 residues. Trimming took off 5 bases at V and 2 bases at J, with 14 bases between the two ends. CDR3 DNA: TGTGCCAGCAGTCCCCTCATTCACTCCACAGATACGCAGTATTTT. It is translated as CASSPLIHSTDTQYF.